Described below is a single T cell receptor beta chain sequence and its context. TCRdb's copy holds only in-frame clones and misses some; the assay was immunoSEQ multiplex PCR. The sample shows over 14,000 clones, about nine tenths of them seen only once. The CDR3 totals 14 residues. The V end lost 1 base, the J end lost 7 bases, and 13 bases lay between the germline ends. Germline CDR1 and CDR2: MGHRA and YSYEKL. The sample originates from a study of T cell clones after liver transplantation. Looking at the study overall: Samples came from ITN030ST, which attempted immunosuppression withdrawal within 2 years of liver transplantation.

The chain carries TRBV4-1 and TRBJ1-2; a possible D gene is TRBD1 (6 bases). The material was CD8+ T cells from blood, obtained before liver transplant. The sequence was collected from a human donor who received a liver transplant. CDR3: CASSQAFEGVGYTF. The DNA of the CDR3 is TGCGCCAGCAGCCAAGCATTCGAGGGGGTTGGCTACACCTTC.